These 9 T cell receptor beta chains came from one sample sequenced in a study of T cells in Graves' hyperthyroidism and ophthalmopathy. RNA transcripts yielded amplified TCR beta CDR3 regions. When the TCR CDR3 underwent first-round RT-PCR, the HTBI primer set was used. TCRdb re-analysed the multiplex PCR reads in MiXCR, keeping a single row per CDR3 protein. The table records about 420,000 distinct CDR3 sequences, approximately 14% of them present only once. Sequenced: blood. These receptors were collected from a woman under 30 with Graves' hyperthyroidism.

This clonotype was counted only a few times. CDR3 in amino acids: CASSLRSRGTGELFF. In nucleotides, the CDR3 is TGTGCCAGCAGTTTACGTTCTCGCGGCACCGGGGAGCTGTTTTTT. The chain recombines TRBV12-3 or TRBV12-4 with TRBJ2-2; D ambiguous. The CDR3 sequence is 15 residues long. V was trimmed by 2 bases and J by 4 bases, leaving 11 bases between them.

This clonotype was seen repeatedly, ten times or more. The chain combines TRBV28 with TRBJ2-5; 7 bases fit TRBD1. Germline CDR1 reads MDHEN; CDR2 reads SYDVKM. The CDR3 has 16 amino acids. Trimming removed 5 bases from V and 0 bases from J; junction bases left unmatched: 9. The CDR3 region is CASSHHGTANQETQYF. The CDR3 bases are TGTGCCAGCAGTCACCACGGGACAGCGAACCAAGAGACCCAGTACTTC.

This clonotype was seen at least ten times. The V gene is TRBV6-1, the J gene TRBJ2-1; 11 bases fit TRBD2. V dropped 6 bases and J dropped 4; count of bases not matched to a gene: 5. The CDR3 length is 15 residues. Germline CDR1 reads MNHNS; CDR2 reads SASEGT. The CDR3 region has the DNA TGTGCCAGCAGCTCCGGGACTAGCGGATACAATGAGCAGTTCTTC. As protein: CASSSGTSGYNEQFF.

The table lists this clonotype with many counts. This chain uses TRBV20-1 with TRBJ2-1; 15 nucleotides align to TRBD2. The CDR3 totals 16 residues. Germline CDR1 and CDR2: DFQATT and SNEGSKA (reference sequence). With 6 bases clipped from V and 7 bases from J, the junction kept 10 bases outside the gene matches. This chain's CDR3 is CSAVQWTSGRENEQFF. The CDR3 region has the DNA TGCAGTGCCGTTCAATGGACTAGCGGGAGGGAAAATGAGCAGTTCTTC.

The CDR3 sequence is CASSQDPDSSGANVLTF. CDR3 in DNA: TGTGCCAGCAGCCAAGATCCGGACAGCTCTGGGGCCAACGTCCTGACTTTC. The rearrangement joins TRBV4-2 to TRBJ2-6; tentative D call: TRBD1 (6 bases). The CDR3 sequence is 17 residues long. Germline CDR1 reads LGHNA; CDR2 reads YNFKEQ. Trimming pared 0 bases from V and 0 bases from J, leaving 9 bases between.

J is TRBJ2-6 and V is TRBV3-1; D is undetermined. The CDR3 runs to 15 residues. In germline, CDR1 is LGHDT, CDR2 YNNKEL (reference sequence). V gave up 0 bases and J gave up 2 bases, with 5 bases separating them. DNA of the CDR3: TGTGCCAGCAGCCAAGAGGGTACTGGGGCCAACGTCCTGACTTTC. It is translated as CASSQEGTGANVLTF. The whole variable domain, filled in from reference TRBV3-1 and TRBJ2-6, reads DTAVSQTPKYLVTQMGNDKSIKCEQNLGHDTMYWYKQDSKKFLKIMFSYNNKELIINETVPNRFSPKSPDKAHLNLHINSLELGDSAVYFCASSQEGTGANVLTFGAGSRLTVL.

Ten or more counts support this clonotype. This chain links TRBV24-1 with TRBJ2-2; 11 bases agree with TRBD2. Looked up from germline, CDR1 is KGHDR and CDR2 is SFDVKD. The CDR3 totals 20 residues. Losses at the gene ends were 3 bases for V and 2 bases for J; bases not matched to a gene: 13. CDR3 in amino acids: CATSDGRGASGGINTGELFF. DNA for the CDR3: TGTGCCACCAGTGATGGGCGGGGAGCTAGCGGGGGGATAAACACCGGGGAGCTGTTTTTT.

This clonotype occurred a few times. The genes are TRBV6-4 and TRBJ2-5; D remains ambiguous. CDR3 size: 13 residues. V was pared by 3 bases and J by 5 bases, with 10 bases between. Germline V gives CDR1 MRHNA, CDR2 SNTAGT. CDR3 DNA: TGTGCCAGCAGTGATTCACCCGGGGAGACCCAGTACTTC. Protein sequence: CASSDSPGETQYF.

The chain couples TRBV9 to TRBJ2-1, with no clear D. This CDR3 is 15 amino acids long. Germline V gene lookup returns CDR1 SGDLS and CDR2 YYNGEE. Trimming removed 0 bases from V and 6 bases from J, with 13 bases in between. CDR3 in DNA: TGTGCCAGCAGCGTAGTATCTGGGGTTCCCAATGAGCAGTTCTTC. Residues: CASSVVSGVPNEQFF.